The present entry profiles one TCR beta chain with its context. What it binds is unknown. The CDR3 length is 15 residues. Germline V CDR1 and CDR2: SGHRS, YFSETQ. The V end lost 0 bases, the J end lost 7 bases, and 14 bases lay between the germline ends. Quantitative 5'-RACE with molecular barcodes was used to make the TCR beta libraries. TCRdb re-called the 5' RACE reads through MiXCR, storing one row per CDR3 protein. The sample holds under 250,000 distinct CDR3 sequences; under 12% are singletons and the top ten take 2.6%. The sample originates from a study of CD8 T cells in ankylosing spondylitis. The study's findings and limits: Seemingly characteristic of ankylosing spondylitis blood was a TCR beta motif consisting of eight highly homologous variants. Before this, some motif variants had been reported in reactive arthritis synovial fluid and blood. Reportedly, significant enrichment of disease-linked clones occurred in matched ankylosing spondylitis synovial fluid.

V gene TRBV5-1 combines with J gene TRBJ2-1; D is possibly TRBD2 (5 bases). The TCR sequence derives from a male donor with ankylosing spondylitis or in good health (not recorded which). Sample: blood, either unsorted or a sorted T cell fraction (not recorded which). CDR3 loop: CASSLVRGLENEQFF. CDR3 nucleotide sequence: TGCGCCAGCAGCTTGGTGCGAGGGCTTGAGAATGAGCAGTTCTTC. Complete variable domain (other parts from reference TRBV5-1 and TRBJ2-1): KAGVTQTPRYLIKTRGQQVTLSCSPISGHRSVSWYQQTPGQGLQFLFEYFSETQRNKGNFPGRFSGRQFSNSRSEMNVSTLELGDSALYLCASSLVRGLENEQFFGPGTRLTVL.